These 19 T cell receptor beta chains were all obtained from the same sample, sequenced in a study of control samples from healthy donors and cancer patients. Clones were read by immunoSEQ multiplex PCR, and TCRdb kept only the in-frame ones, dropping some. This table holds about 120,000 clones, around 91% found once. Sequenced input: PBMCs. The receptors stem from a woman between 45 and 60 years old with colorectal cancer.

The CDR3 sequence is CASSLVSGEQYF. CDR3 coding DNA: TGTGCCAGCAGCTTAGTGTCAGGGGAGCAGTACTTC. The chain is built from TRBV7-6 and TRBJ2-7; the D gene is possibly TRBD1 (5 bases). The CDR3 covers 12 residues. Germline V gives CDR1 SGHVS, CDR2 FNYEAQ. The V gene lost 1 base and the J gene lost 7 bases, with 8 bases spanning the gap.

V is TRBV15 and J is TRBJ1-2, with unresolved D. Trimming shortened V by 0 bases and J by 7 bases, and 9 bases separated the two germline ends. The CDR3 runs to 13 residues. CDR1 and CDR2 from the germline V gene are LNHNV and YYDKDF (reference sequence). The CDR3 DNA follows: TGTGCCACCAGCAGAGATCTGTCCGGTGGCTACACCTTC. This encodes CATSRDLSGGYTF. The entire variable domain, with the rest obtained from reference TRBV15 and TRBJ1-2, is as follows: DAMVIQNPRYQVTQFGKPVTLSCSQTLNHNVMYWYQQKSSQAPKLLFHYYDKDFNNEADTPDNFQSRRPNTSFCFLDIRSPGLGDTAMYLCATSRDLSGGYTFGSGTRLTVV.

Here the CDR3 reads CASSRTGGQETQYF. CDR3 coding DNA: TGTGCCAGCAGTCGGACAGGGGGACAAGAGACCCAGTACTTC. The rearrangement links TRBV6-5 to TRBJ2-5, with 10 bases lining up with TRBD1. The CDR3 covers 14 residues. V lost 5 bases to trimming and J lost 2 bases; unmatched junction nucleotides: 2. Germline-derived CDR1 and CDR2 are MNHEY and SVGAGI.

V gene TRBV2 combines with J gene TRBJ1-5; D is ambiguous. With 5 bases removed from V and 7 bases from J, the gap between germline ends came to 18 bases. The CDR3 consists of 15 residues. CDR1 and CDR2 (germline): SNHLY, FYNNEI. The CDR3 nucleotides are TGTGCCAGCAGTCGCACATCTACCTCAAGGCAGCCCCAGCATTTT. Translating gives CASSRTSTSRQPQHF.

This sequence joins TRBV10-3 and TRBJ1-3; the match to TRBD1 covers 7 bases. The CDR3 runs 17 residues. Trimming took 0 bases from V and 0 from J; bases not matched to a gene: 5. Germline CDR1 is ENHRY and CDR2 is SYGVKD. The CDR3 nucleotides read TGTGCCATCAGTGAGTCGCAGGGGGATTCCTCTGGAAACACCATATATTTT. This translates into CAISESQGDSSGNTIYF.

This rearrangement joins TRBV2 to TRBJ1-1; 10 nucleotides line up with TRBD1. V gave up 4 bases and J gave up 5 bases; unmatched junction bases: 10. This CDR3 comprises 16 residues. Per germline, CDR1 SNHLY and CDR2 FYNNEI. CDR3 region: CASSALTPGQGTEAFF. The DNA for the CDR3 is TGTGCCAGCAGTGCCCTCACACCGGGACAGGGGACTGAAGCTTTCTTT.

J is TRBJ1-2 and V is TRBV6-2 or TRBV6-3, with unresolved D. This CDR3 region has 14 residues. The V gene lost 0 bases and the J gene lost 5 bases, with 10 bases spanning the gap. Germline values: CDR1 MNHEY, CDR2 SVGEGT. CDR3: CASSYSTDYYGYTF. The CDR3 DNA sequence: TGTGCCAGCAGTTACTCGACGGATTATTATGGCTACACCTTC.

This clone has only one observation. J is TRBJ2-3 and V is TRBV5-1, with TRBD2 matching over 8 bases. Germline-derived CDR1 and CDR2 are SGHRS and YFSETQ. This CDR3 has 16 amino acids. V lost 4 bases and J lost 1; bases outside the gene matches: 8. In DNA form, the CDR3 reads TGCGCCAGCAGCCCGCGCTTGCGGGGGGGCACAGATACGCAGTATTTT. It encodes CASSPRLRGGTDTQYF. The whole variable domain, remainder taken from reference TRBV5-1 and TRBJ2-3, is KAGVTQTPRYLIKTRGQQVTLSCSPISGHRSVSWYQQTPGQGLQFLFEYFSETQRNKGNFPGRFSGRQFSNSRSEMNVSTLELGDSALYLCASSPRLRGGTDTQYFGPGTRLTVL.

The chain combines TRBV12-3 or TRBV12-4 with TRBJ2-1; D gene unclear. The germline V and J ends were trimmed by 2 bases and 10 bases, with 6 bases remaining between them. The CDR3 length is 11 residues. Here the CDR3 reads CASSLKVEQFF. Written as DNA, the CDR3 is TGTGCCAGCAGTTTAAAGGTGGAGCAGTTCTTC.

The V call is TRBV18, the J call TRBJ2-3; the D call may be TRBD1 or TRBD2 (5 bases each). The V gene lost 3 bases and the J gene lost 4 bases, with 14 bases spanning the gap. CDR3 size: 15 residues. Germline CDR1 is KGHSH and CDR2 is LQKENI. The chain's CDR3 is CASSPQPGRSDTQYF. As DNA, the CDR3 is TGTGCCAGCTCACCCCAACCGGGACGGTCAGATACGCAGTATTTT.

The chain joins TRBV11-1 to TRBJ2-5; D ambiguous. In germline, CDR1 is SGHAT, CDR2 FQDESV (reference sequence). Trimming shortened V by 5 bases and J by 5 bases, and 6 bases separated the two germline ends. The CDR3 consists of 11 residues. The CDR3 region has the DNA TGTGCCAGCAGCCGGCGGGAGACCCAGTACTTC. Its translation is CASSRRETQYF.

The CDR3 DNA follows: TGTGCTGTACAGGGGCAGACTAATGAAAAACTGTTTTTT. Translation gives CAVQGQTNEKLFF. This chain uses TRBV30 with TRBJ1-4, with TRBD1 matching 7 bases. Germline loops: CDR1 GTSNPN, CDR2 SVGIG (reference sequence). This CDR3 is 13 amino acids long. Using reference TRBV30 and TRBJ1-4 for the parts outside the CDR3, the full variable domain is SQTIHQWPATLVQPVGSPLSLECTVEGTSNPNLYWYRQAAGRGLQLLFYSVGIGQISSEVPQNLSASRPQDRQFILSSKKLLLSDSGFYLCAVQGQTNEKLFFGSGTQLSVL.

The count of this clone is one. The chain couples TRBV19 to TRBJ2-7, with D unresolved. The V gene lost 5 bases and the J gene lost 2 bases, with 7 bases spanning the gap. Germline-derived CDR1 and CDR2 are LNHDA and SQIVND (reference sequence). This CDR3 contains 12 residues. The CDR3 sequence is CASSAGPYEQYF. For the CDR3, the DNA is TGTGCCAGTAGTGCAGGTCCCTACGAGCAGTACTTC.

There are a few counts of this clone. V and J are TRBV10-3 and TRBJ1-2, with D unresolved. Germline CDR1 and CDR2: ENHRY and SYGVKD. The V and J ends lost 0 bases and 8 bases respectively, with 16 bases between them. The CDR3 contains 15 residues. The CDR3 region is CAISESFQAAGGYTF. In nucleotides, the CDR3 is TGTGCCATCAGTGAGTCGTTCCAGGCCGCGGGAGGCTACACCTTC.

J is TRBJ1-1 and V is TRBV3-1 (or the pseudogene TRBV3-2); the D gene is possibly TRBD1 (5 bases). From germline, CDR1 is LGHDT and CDR2 YNNKEL (reference sequence). With 0 bases removed from V and 1 base from J, the gap between germline ends came to 9 bases. This CDR3 comprises 15 residues. The CDR3 sequence: CASSQDPGRNTEAFF. The CDR3 bases are TGTGCCAGCAGCCAAGATCCAGGGAGGAACACTGAAGCTTTCTTT.

The chain recombines TRBV5-1 with TRBJ2-3; perhaps TRBD2 as D (5 bases). Deletions cut 4 bases from V and 2 bases from J, with 14 bases between. CDR3 size: 15 residues. Looked up from germline, CDR1 is SGHRS and CDR2 is YFSETQ. The CDR3 sequence: CASSEKTGYTDTQYF. CDR3 in DNA: TGCGCCAGCAGCGAGAAAACGGGGTACACAGATACGCAGTATTTT.

This clone was detected once. The V and J genes are TRBV24-1 and TRBJ2-5, with D possibly being TRBD1 (5 bases). This CDR3 contains 15 residues. Germline lookup yields CDR1 KGHDR and CDR2 SFDVKD. V lost 4 bases and J 0 bases, leaving 11 bases between the germline ends. CDR3: CATSDPSQDQETQYF. The CDR3 DNA follows: TGTGCCACCAGTGACCCTTCACAGGACCAAGAGACCCAGTACTTC.

This chain connects TRBV7-9 to TRBJ1-3; perhaps TRBD1 as D (6 bases). Trimming took 1 base from V and 1 from J, leaving 8 bases between them. This CDR3 is built from 15 residues. The germline V gene has CDR1 SEHNR and CDR2 FQNEAQ (reference sequence). CDR3 residues: CASSLEQGSGNTIYF. The CDR3 DNA reads as TGTGCCAGCAGCTTAGAACAGGGATCTGGAAACACCATATATTTT.

This clone was seen once. The chain has TRBV5-1 and TRBJ2-1; D uncertain. There are 14 residues in the CDR3. The germline V gene encodes CDR1 SGHRS and CDR2 YFSETQ. V was cut by 0 bases and J by 7 bases, with 11 bases left in between. In DNA, the CDR3 is TGCGCCAGCAGCTTGGACGGTGTGGGGAATGAGCAGTTCTTC. Its protein product is CASSLDGVGNEQFF.